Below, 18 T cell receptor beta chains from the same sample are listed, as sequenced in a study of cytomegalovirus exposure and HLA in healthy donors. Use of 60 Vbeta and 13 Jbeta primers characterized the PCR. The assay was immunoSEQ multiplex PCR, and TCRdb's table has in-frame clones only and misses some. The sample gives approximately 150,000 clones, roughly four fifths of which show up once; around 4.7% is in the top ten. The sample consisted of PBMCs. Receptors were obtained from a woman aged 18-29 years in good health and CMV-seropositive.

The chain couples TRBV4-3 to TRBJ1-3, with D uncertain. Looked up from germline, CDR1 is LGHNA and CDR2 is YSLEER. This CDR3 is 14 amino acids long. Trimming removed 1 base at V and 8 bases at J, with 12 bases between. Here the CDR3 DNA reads TGCGCCAGCAGCCAAGGCGCCGGGAGAGACACCATATATTTT. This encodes CASSQGAGRDTIYF.

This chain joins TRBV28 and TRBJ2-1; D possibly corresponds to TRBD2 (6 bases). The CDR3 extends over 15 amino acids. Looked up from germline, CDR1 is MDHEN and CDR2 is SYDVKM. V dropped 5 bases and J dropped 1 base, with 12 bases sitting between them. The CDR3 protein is CASSPGGNSYNEQFF. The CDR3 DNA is TGTGCCAGCAGTCCTGGCGGGAATTCCTACAATGAGCAGTTCTTC.

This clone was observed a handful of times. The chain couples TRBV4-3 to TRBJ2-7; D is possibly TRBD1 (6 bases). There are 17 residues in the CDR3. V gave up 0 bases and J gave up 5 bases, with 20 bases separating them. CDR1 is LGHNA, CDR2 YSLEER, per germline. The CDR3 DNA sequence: TGCGCCAGCAGCCAAGATAGGGCCCAGGGGAAAATCAACGAGCAGTACTTC. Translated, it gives CASSQDRAQGKINEQYF.

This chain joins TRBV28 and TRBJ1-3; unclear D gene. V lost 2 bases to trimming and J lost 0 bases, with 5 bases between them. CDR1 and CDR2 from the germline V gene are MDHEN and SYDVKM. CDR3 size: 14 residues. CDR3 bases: TGTGCCAGCAGTTTACCCAACTCTGGAAACACCATATATTTT. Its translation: CASSLPNSGNTIYF.

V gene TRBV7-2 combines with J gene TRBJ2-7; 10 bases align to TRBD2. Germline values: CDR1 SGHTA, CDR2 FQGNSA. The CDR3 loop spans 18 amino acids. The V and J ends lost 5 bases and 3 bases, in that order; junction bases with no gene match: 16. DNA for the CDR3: TGTGCCAGCAGCCGACCGGGACTAGCGAGAGTGGTTGACTACGAGCAGTACTTC. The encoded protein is CASSRPGLARVVDYEQYF.

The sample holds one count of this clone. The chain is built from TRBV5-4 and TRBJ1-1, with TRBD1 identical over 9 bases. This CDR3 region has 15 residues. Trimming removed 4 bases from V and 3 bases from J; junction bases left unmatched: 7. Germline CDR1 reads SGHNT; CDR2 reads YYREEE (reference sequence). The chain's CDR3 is CASSQGQGRHTEAFF. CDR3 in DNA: TGTGCCAGCAGCCAAGGACAGGGGCGGCACACTGAAGCTTTCTTT.

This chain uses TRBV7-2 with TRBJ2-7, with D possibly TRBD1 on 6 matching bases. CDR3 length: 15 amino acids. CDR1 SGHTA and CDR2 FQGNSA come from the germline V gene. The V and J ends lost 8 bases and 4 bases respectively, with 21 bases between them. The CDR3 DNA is TGTGCCAGCGGCGCACAAACAGGGACCGATTACGAGCAGTACTTC. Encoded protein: CASGAQTGTDYEQYF.

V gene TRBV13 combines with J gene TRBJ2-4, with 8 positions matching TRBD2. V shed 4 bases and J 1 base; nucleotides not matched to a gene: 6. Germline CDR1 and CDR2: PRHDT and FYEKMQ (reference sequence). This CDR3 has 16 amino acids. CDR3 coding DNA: TGTGCCAGCAGCTCCGGGGGGGCAGCGGCCAAAAACATTCAGTACTTC. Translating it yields CASSSGGAAAKNIQYF.

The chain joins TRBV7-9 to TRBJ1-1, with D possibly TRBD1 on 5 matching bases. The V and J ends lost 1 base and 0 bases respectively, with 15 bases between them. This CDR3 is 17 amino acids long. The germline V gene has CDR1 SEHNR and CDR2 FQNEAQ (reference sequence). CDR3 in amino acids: CASSLELGTYMNTEAFF. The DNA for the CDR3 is TGTGCCAGCAGCTTAGAGCTCGGGACTTACATGAACACTGAAGCTTTCTTT.

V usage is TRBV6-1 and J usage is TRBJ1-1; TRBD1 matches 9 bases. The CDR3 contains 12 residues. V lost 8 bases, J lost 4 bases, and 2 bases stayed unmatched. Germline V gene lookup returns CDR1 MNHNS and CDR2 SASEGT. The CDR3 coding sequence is TGTGCCAGCCGACAGGGGGTCACTGAAGCTTTCTTT. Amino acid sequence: CASRQGVTEAFF.

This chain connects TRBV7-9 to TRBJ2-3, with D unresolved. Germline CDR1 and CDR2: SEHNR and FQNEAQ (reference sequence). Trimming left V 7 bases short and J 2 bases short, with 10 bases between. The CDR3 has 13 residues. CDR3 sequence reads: CASTLPSTDTQYF. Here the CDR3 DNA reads TGTGCCAGCACCCTCCCGTCCACAGATACGCAGTATTTT.

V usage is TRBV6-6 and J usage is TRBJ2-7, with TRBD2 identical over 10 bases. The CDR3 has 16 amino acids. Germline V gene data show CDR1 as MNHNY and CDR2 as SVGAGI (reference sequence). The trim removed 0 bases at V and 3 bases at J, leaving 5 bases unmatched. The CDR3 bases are TGTGCCAGCAGTTACTCGTCTAGCGGGGGCTACTACGAGCAGTACTTC. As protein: CASSYSSSGGYYEQYF.

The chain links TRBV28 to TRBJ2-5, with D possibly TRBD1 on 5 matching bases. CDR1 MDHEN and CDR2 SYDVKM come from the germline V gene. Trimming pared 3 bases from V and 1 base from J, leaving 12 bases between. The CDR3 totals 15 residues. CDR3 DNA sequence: TGTGCCAGCAGTTTGCCCACAGGTCCCCAAGAGACCCAGTACTTC. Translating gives CASSLPTGPQETQYF.

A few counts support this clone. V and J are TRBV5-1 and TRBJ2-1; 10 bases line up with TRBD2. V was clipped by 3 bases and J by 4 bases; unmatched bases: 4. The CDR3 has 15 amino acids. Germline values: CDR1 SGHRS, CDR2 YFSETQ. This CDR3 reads CASSSASGGYNEQFF. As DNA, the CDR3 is TGCGCCAGCAGCTCCGCTAGCGGGGGATACAATGAGCAGTTCTTC. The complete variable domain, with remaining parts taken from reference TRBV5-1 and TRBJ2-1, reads KAGVTQTPRYLIKTRGQQVTLSCSPISGHRSVSWYQQTPGQGLQFLFEYFSETQRNKGNFPGRFSGRQFSNSRSEMNVSTLELGDSALYLCASSSASGGYNEQFFGPGTRLTVL.

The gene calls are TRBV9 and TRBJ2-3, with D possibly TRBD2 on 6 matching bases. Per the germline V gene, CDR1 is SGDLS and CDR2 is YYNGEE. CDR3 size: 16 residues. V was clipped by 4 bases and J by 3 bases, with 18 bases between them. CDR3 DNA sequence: TGTGCCAGCAGCCCCCCCGGGCTAGCGACGACAGATACGCAGTATTTT. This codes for CASSPPGLATTDTQYF.

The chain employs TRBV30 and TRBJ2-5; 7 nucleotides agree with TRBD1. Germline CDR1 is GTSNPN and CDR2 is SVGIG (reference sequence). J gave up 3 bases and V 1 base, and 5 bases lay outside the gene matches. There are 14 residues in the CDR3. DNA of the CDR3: TGTGCCTGGAGTGCCGGGACAGCTGAAGAGACCCAGTACTTC. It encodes CAWSAGTAEETQYF.

The CDR3: CASSGTGISEQYF. CDR3 sequence (DNA): TGTGCCAGCAGCGGGACAGGGATTTCTGAGCAGTACTTC. This chain links TRBV5-4 with TRBJ2-7; 9 nucleotides line up with TRBD1. With 4 bases clipped from V and 7 bases from J, the junction kept 6 bases outside the gene matches. CDR3 length equals 13 residues. The germline V gene encodes CDR1 SGHNT and CDR2 YYREEE (reference sequence).

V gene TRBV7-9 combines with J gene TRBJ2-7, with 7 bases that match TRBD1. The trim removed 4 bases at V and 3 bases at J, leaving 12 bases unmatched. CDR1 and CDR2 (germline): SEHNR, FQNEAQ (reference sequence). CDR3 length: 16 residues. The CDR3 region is CASSSIRGQRDYEQYF. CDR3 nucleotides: TGTGCCAGCAGCTCTATAAGGGGACAGCGAGACTACGAGCAGTACTTC.